Shown below are 20 T cell receptor beta chains from a single sample sequenced in a study of T cell clonotyping in hematopoietic cell transplantation. This table comes from immunoSEQ multiplex PCR, and its TCRdb copy is limited to in-frame clones, with some not included. The sample lists roughly 7,000 clones; 88% were seen once. The input for sequencing was PBMCs, taken 100 days after allogeneic stem cell transplant. Receptors were obtained from a male patient under 35 who had an allogeneic stem cell transplant from a related donor, so the T cells may come from the graft donor. Some clones in this sample may be carry-over from other donors' samples.

The chain is built from TRBV6-4 and TRBJ2-1, with TRBD2 as a possible D gene (5 bases). V lost 4 bases to trimming and J lost 0 bases, with 7 bases between them. The CDR3 is 14 amino acids. Germline V gives CDR1 MRHNA, CDR2 SNTAGT. As DNA, the CDR3 is TGTGCCAGCAGTGGAGAGGGCTCCTACAATGAGCAGTTCTTC. Encoded protein: CASSGEGSYNEQFF.

This chain connects TRBV6-1 to TRBJ1-5; D not certain. Germline loops: CDR1 MNHNS, CDR2 SASEGT. The CDR3 is 14 amino acids. Trimming shortened V by 4 bases and J by 0 bases, and 7 bases separated the two germline ends. The CDR3 region is CASSAPYSNQPQHF. CDR3 in DNA: TGTGCCAGCAGTGCGCCATATAGCAATCAGCCCCAGCATTTT.

The genes are TRBV7-2 and TRBJ2-5, with 11 bases identical to TRBD2. Per the germline V gene, CDR1 is SGHTA and CDR2 is FQGNSA. Trimming took 3 bases from V and 3 from J; bases not matched to a gene: 0. This CDR3 comprises 14 residues. In DNA form, the CDR3 reads TGTGCCAGCAGCTTGGGACTAGCGGAAGAGACCCAGTACTTC. Its protein is CASSLGLAEETQYF.

This rearrangement joins TRBV6-1 to TRBJ2-7; TRBD1 matches at 7 bases. The CDR3 runs 15 residues. Germline-derived CDR1 and CDR2 are MNHNS and SASEGT. The J segment lost 6 bases and the V segment lost 9 bases, leaving 17 bases of the junction unmatched. In nucleotides, the CDR3 is TGTGCCAGACGACAGGGCGGGTTAGGGGCCTGCGAGCAGTACGTC. Translating gives CARRQGGLGACEQYV.

This clone was seen only a few times. The V and J genes are TRBV4-2 and TRBJ1-2; TRBD1 might be the D (5 bases). Between the trimmed V and J ends, which lost 0 bases and 3 bases, there was a span of 11 bases. Per the germline V gene, CDR1 is LGHNA and CDR2 is YNFKEQ. The CDR3 runs 15 residues. The CDR3 DNA follows: TGTGCCAGCAGCCAAGATACGGGGCAGCACTATGGCTACACCTTC. This encodes CASSQDTGQHYGYTF.

The gene calls are TRBV27 and TRBJ1-1; 7 nucleotides agree with TRBD1. The germline gives CDR1 MNHEY, CDR2 SMNVEV (reference sequence). The junction had 12 bases not matched to a gene; V was cut back by 7 bases and J by 4 bases. This CDR3 contains 15 residues. The CDR3 spells CASNPGGGASTEAFF. DNA for the CDR3: TGTGCCAGCAATCCTGGAGGGGGCGCGAGCACTGAAGCTTTCTTT.

This sequence joins TRBV6-1 and TRBJ1-5; TRBD1 aligns across 7 bases. V dropped 3 bases and J dropped 4; count of bases not matched to a gene: 9. The CDR3 consists of 16 residues. Germline-derived CDR1 and CDR2 are MNHNS and SASEGT. The CDR3 nucleotides are TGTGCCAGCAGTGATACAACAGGGGCGGGAAATCAGCCCCAGCATTTT. Translation: CASSDTTGAGNQPQHF.

This sequence joins TRBV15 and TRBJ2-5; 8 positions agree with TRBD1. CDR1 LNHNV and CDR2 YYDKDF come from the germline V gene (reference sequence). The CDR3 sequence is 15 residues long. Trimming at V came to 2 bases and at J to 5 bases, leaving 7 bases not matched to a gene. CDR3 bases: TGTGCCACCAGCAGACGGACAGGGTCAGGGGAGACCCAGTACTTC. Translated, it gives CATSRRTGSGETQYF.

The chain carries TRBV5-1 and TRBJ2-7; D is possibly TRBD1 or TRBD2 (6 bases each). The CDR3 extends over 14 amino acids. The V and J ends lost 3 bases and 2 bases respectively, with 12 bases between them. The V gene's germline CDR1 is SGHRS and CDR2 YFSETQ. CDR3 sequence: CASSSSGDTYEQYV. The CDR3 DNA is TGCGCCAGCAGCTCTTCGGGGGACACCTACGAGCAGTACGTC.

J is TRBJ1-5 and V is TRBV7-2; 7 nucleotides line up with TRBD1. With V trimmed by 5 bases and J by 7 bases, 8 bases remained unmatched. Germline V gene data show CDR1 as SGHTA and CDR2 as FQGNSA. The CDR3 is 14 amino acids. This CDR3 reads CASSPQGGGQPQHF. CDR3 sequence (DNA): TGTGCCAGCAGCCCCCAAGGGGGCGGCCAGCCCCAGCATTTT.

The chain recombines TRBV5-1 with TRBJ1-5; D unclear. Per the germline V gene, CDR1 is SGHRS and CDR2 is YFSETQ. V lost 4 bases and J lost 2, with 10 bases in between. The CDR3 sequence is 14 residues long. The CDR3 coding sequence is TGCGCCAGCAGCCCCCTTGGGGGCAATCAGCCCCAGCATTTT. This encodes CASSPLGGNQPQHF. The full variable domain, in which reference TRBV5-1 and TRBJ1-5 provide the parts outside the CDR3, is KAGVTQTPRYLIKTRGQQVTLSCSPISGHRSVSWYQQTPGQGLQFLFEYFSETQRNKGNFPGRFSGRQFSNSRSEMNVSTLELGDSALYLCASSPLGGNQPQHFGDGTRLSIL.

This clone was detected only a few times. V usage is TRBV20-1 and J usage is TRBJ2-7; no clear D. Germline V gene sequence: CDR1 DFQATT, CDR2 SNEGSKA (reference sequence). The V end was cut by 4 bases, the J end by 4 bases, with 8 bases between. This CDR3 is 11 amino acids long. The CDR3 region is CSATDGYEQYV. CDR3 nucleotides: TGCAGTGCTACGGACGGTTACGAGCAGTACGTC.

V gene TRBV7-2 combines with J gene TRBJ2-7, with 11 bases that match TRBD2. V shed 2 bases, J shed 1 base, and the junction held 10 bases outside the gene matches. CDR3 length: 18 amino acids. Germline assignment: CDR1 SGHTA and CDR2 FQGNSA. CDR3 sequence (DNA): TGTGCCAGCAGCTTACGACCTGGACTAGCGGGTAGATCCTACGAGCAGTACGTC. This gives the protein CASSLRPGLAGRSYEQYV.

The rearrangement uses TRBV2 and TRBJ2-1, with no clear D. The V and J ends lost 8 bases and 0 bases respectively, with 11 bases between them. CDR3 length equals 14 residues. The germline V gene has CDR1 SNHLY and CDR2 FYNNEI. CDR3 loop: CASLRESSYNEQFF. CDR3 coding DNA: TGTGCCAGCCTCCGTGAAAGCTCCTACAATGAGCAGTTCTTC.

The CDR3 nucleotides are TGCGCCAGCAGCCTTCTCAAGGACAGCGCGAACACCGGGGAGCTGTTTTTT. This gives the protein CASSLLKDSANTGELFF. The chain uses TRBV4-1 and TRBJ2-2, with D possibly matching TRBD1 (6 bases). CDR1 MGHRA and CDR2 YSYEKL come from the germline V gene. V lost 4 bases to trimming and J lost 0 bases, with 15 bases between them. CDR3 length: 17 residues.

This CDR3 reads CASKLLAGGYEQYV. The DNA of the CDR3 is TGTGCCAGCAAACTACTAGCGGGAGGATACGAGCAGTACGTC. The V gene is TRBV11-2, the J gene TRBJ2-7, with 12 bases fitting TRBD2. Germline V gives CDR1 SGHAT, CDR2 FQNNGV. This CDR3 spans 14 amino acids. V trimming: 7 bases; J trimming: 4 bases; junction bases outside the gene matches: 5.

The V call is TRBV5-1, the J call TRBJ2-5, with D unclear. The length of the CDR3 is 14 residues. CDR1 and CDR2 from the germline V gene are SGHRS and YFSETQ. The germline V and J ends were trimmed by 0 bases and 3 bases, with 9 bases remaining between them. In DNA form, the CDR3 reads TGCGCCAGCAGCTTGGGGCTCGAGAAAGAGACCCAGTACTTC. It yields the protein CASSLGLEKETQYF.

This chain uses TRBV5-4 with TRBJ2-7; 7 bases align to TRBD2. CDR3 length equals 15 residues. In germline, CDR1 is SGHNT, CDR2 YYREEE (reference sequence). The V segment lost 5 bases and the J segment 3 bases; nucleotides outside the gene matches: 11. CDR3 DNA sequence: TGTGCCAGCAGTCCCCTAGCGGACGGCTTCTACGAGCAGTACGTC. Translated, it gives CASSPLADGFYEQYV.

The chain employs TRBV30 and TRBJ2-1; D remains ambiguous. Trimming took 0 bases from V and 0 from J, leaving 15 bases between them. CDR1 is GTSNPN, CDR2 SVGIG, per germline (reference sequence). The length of the CDR3 is 17 residues. The CDR3 bases are TGTGCCTGGAGTGTACCTGAGCGACACCGCTCCTACAATGAGCAGTTCTTC. Its protein is CAWSVPERHRSYNEQFF. The entire variable domain, with the rest obtained from reference TRBV30 and TRBJ2-1, is as follows: SQTIHQWPATLVQPVGSPLSLECTVEGTSNPNLYWYRQAAGRGLQLLFYSVGIGQISSEVPQNLSASRPQDRQFILSSKKLLLSDSGFYLCAWSVPERHRSYNEQFFGPGTRLTVL.

This clone has a single count. The gene calls are TRBV18 and TRBJ1-2; D not resolved. The CDR3 sequence is 15 residues long. The V end lost 6 bases, the J end lost 2 bases, and 16 bases lay between the germline ends. CDR1 KGHSH and CDR2 LQKENI come from the germline V gene. CDR3 in amino acids: CASSLSTAANYGYTF. Written as DNA, the CDR3 is TGTGCCAGCTCCCTTTCGACGGCAGCCAACTATGGCTACACCTTC.